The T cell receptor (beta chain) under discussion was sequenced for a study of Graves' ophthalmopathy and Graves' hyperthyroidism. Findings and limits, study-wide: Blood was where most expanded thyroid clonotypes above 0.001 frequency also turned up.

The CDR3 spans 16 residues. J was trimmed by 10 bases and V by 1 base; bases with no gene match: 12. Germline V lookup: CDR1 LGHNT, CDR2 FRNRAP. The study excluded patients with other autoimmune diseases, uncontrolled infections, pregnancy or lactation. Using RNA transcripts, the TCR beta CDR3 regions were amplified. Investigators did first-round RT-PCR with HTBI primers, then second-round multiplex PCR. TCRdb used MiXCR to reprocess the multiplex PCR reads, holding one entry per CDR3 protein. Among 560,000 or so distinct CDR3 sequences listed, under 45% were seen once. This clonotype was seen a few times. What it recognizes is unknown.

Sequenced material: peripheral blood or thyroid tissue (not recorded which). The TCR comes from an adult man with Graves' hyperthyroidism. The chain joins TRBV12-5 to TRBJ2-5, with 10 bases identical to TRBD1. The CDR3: CASGLDPGQGRMDQYF. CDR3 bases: TGTGCTAGTGGTTTGGATCCGGGACAGGGGAGAATGGACCAGTACTTC.